This T cell receptor beta chain was captured by sequencing in a study of graft-versus-host responses after intestinal transplantation. Whole-study context: In this cohort, recipients had multivisceral, liver-intestinal, or isolated intestinal transplants. All recipients were given anti-thymocyte globulin induction, and tacrolimus and steroids were then administered for around three years. Study-wide results and limits: Recipient-marrow GvH clones were detected, some having first appeared in ileum or blood. High graft-versus-host to host-versus-graft T cell clonal ratios marked allografts of patients with graft-donor macrochimerism.

The protocol was immunoSEQ multiplex PCR, while the TCRdb copy is restricted to in-frame clones and leaves out a portion. The sample has 35,000 to 45,000 clones, 93% seen once; the top ten hold 3.6%. Remarks on this clone: What it binds is not known.

CDR3 length equals 15 residues. Per the germline V gene, CDR1 is SQVTM and CDR2 is ANQGSEA. V dropped 3 bases and J dropped 2; count of bases not matched to a gene: 7. This chain links TRBV29-1 with TRBJ2-7; 10 nucleotides line up with TRBD1. The receptor was isolated from a human patient who received an intestinal transplant, so some T cells may come from the graft donor. Sequencing was performed on PBMCs, taken roughly 110 weeks after intestinal transplantation. CDR3 DNA: TGCAGCGTTGAGGCGTCGGGACAGGGGACCTACGAGCAGTACTTC. Residues: CSVEASGQGTYEQYF.